One and the same sample provided the 24 T cell receptor beta chains below, sequenced in a study of T cells in Graves' hyperthyroidism and ophthalmopathy. The source material, RNA transcripts, was used to amplify TCR beta CDR3 regions. The HTBI primer set was used in a first-round RT-PCR of the TCR CDR3. TCRdb passed the multiplex PCR reads through MiXCR, listing each CDR3 protein once. Found here are around 350,000 distinct CDR3 sequences, approximately 13% of them singletons; the top ten hold around a tenth. Sequenced: blood. Receptors originate from a woman aged 18-29 years with Graves' hyperthyroidism.

In its sample, this clonotype was seen a few times. Germline is not matched at one junction end, which may reflect a read error. The gene calls are TRBV6-2 or TRBV6-3 and TRBJ2-2; D possibly matches TRBD1 or TRBD2 (5 bases each). The length of the CDR3 is 11 residues. Germline values: CDR1 MNHEY, CDR2 SVGEGT. CDR3 sequence reads: CASRFSGTHIF. CDR3 sequence (DNA): TGTGCCTCACGATTCTCCGGGACCCACATTTTT.

This clonotype was picked up a small number of times. The J gene is TRBJ1-5, the V gene TRBV24-1, with TRBD1 as a possible D gene (5 bases). Germline CDR1 is KGHDR and CDR2 is SFDVKD. Trimming shortened V by 3 bases and J by 1 base, and 12 bases separated the two germline ends. This CDR3 comprises 16 residues. CDR3 DNA: TGTGCCACCAGTGATGGGGGTTTCGAGAGCAATCAGCCCCAGCATTTT. It yields the protein CATSDGGFESNQPQHF.

This clonotype occurred many times. The chain links TRBV28 to TRBJ1-1; D is unclear. From germline, CDR1 is MDHEN and CDR2 SYDVKM. The CDR3 is 14 residues long. The germline V and J ends were trimmed by 6 bases and 0 bases, with 11 bases remaining between them. As DNA, the CDR3 is TGTGCCAGCAGCCAACAGTTCATGAACACTGAAGCTTTCTTT. Residues: CASSQQFMNTEAFF.

J is TRBJ2-4 and V is TRBV7-9, with D perhaps TRBD2 (5 bases). Germline CDR1 is SEHNR and CDR2 is FQNEAQ (reference sequence). The CDR3 runs 16 residues. The germline V and J ends were trimmed by 5 bases and 7 bases, with 21 bases remaining between them. The CDR3 DNA sequence: TGTGCCAGCAGCCCGAGGGCGGTGGGGTTAGGGAACATTCAGTACTTC. This codes for CASSPRAVGLGNIQYF.

This clonotype was seen only a few times. Compared with germline, one end of the junction differs, possibly owing to a read error. The rearrangement links TRBV3-1 to TRBJ2-3, with D uncertain. The CDR3 covers 13 residues. Germline V gives CDR1 LGHDT, CDR2 YNNKEL (reference sequence). In DNA, the CDR3 is TGTGCCGGCAGCCAAGTTCGGGCCGATACGCAGTATTTT. Residues: CAGSQVRADTQYF.

V is TRBV5-6 and J is TRBJ2-3, with TRBD1 matching 7 bases. There are 15 residues in the CDR3. CDR1 and CDR2 from the germline V gene are SGHDT and YYEEEE. V shed 2 bases, J shed 0 bases, and the junction held 3 bases outside the gene matches. Here the CDR3 DNA reads TGTGCCAGCAGCTTTGGACAGGCAAGCACAGATACGCAGTATTTT. It encodes CASSFGQASTDTQYF.

Notes on this clonotype: A read error may produce the germline difference seen at one junction end. The chain has TRBV7-8 and TRBJ2-7, with 10 positions matching TRBD2. Germline V gene data show CDR1 as SGHVS and CDR2 as FQNEAQ. CDR3 length: 12 amino acids. CDR3 coding DNA: TGTGTCAGCAGCGGGGGGGGATACGAGCAGTACTTC. This sequence encodes CVSSGGGYEQYF.

The chain recombines TRBV9 with TRBJ2-7, with TRBD1 as a possible D gene (7 bases). Germline V lookup: CDR1 SGDLS, CDR2 YYNGEE. The CDR3 spans 15 residues. The V and J ends lost 4 bases and 4 bases respectively, with 18 bases between them. The CDR3 region is CASSPDGAGQYEQYF. CDR3 DNA sequence: TGTGCCAGCAGCCCCGATGGGGCGGGACAGTACGAGCAGTACTTC.

The CDR3 sequence is CASSAGVLTSGRANEQFF. The CDR3 nucleotides read TGTGCCAGCAGCGCAGGCGTCTTGACTAGCGGGAGGGCCAATGAGCAGTTCTTC. The chain has TRBV2 and TRBJ2-1; 14 bases fit TRBD2. The trim removed 6 bases at V and 6 bases at J, leaving 13 bases unmatched. Looked up from germline, CDR1 is SNHLY and CDR2 is FYNNEI. This CDR3 spans 18 amino acids.

This clonotype was detected ten times or more. The rearrangement uses TRBV2 and TRBJ2-7; TRBD1 agrees at 9 bases. With V trimmed by 7 bases and J by 5 bases, 9 bases remained unmatched. This CDR3 has 14 residues. Looked up from germline, CDR1 is SNHLY and CDR2 is FYNNEI. In nucleotides, the CDR3 is TGTGCCAGCACTCCGGGACAGGGAGTCCACGAGCAGTACTTC. Translated, it gives CASTPGQGVHEQYF.

Remarks on this clonotype: A much larger clone sits a single nucleotide away, making a read error possible. This rearrangement joins TRBV2 to TRBJ1-1; possibly TRBD1 for D (6 bases). CDR1 and CDR2 from the germline V gene are SNHLY and FYNNEI. The CDR3 covers 14 residues. V lost 8 bases to trimming and J lost 4 bases, with 17 bases between them. CDR3 residues: CASGGGVKSTEAFF. CDR3 nucleotides: TGTGCCAGCGGGGGCGGTGTCAAGAGCACTGAAGCTTTCTTT.

The table lists this clonotype with many counts. The V and J genes are TRBV6-2 or TRBV6-3 and TRBJ2-7, with 10 bases that match TRBD2. Germline CDR1 and CDR2: MNHEY and SVGEGT. The CDR3 contains 17 residues. The V and J ends lost 7 bases and 2 bases, in that order; junction bases with no gene match: 14. The CDR3 loop reads CASMDGLAGDPAYEQYF. In DNA form, the CDR3 reads TGTGCCAGCATGGACGGCCTAGCGGGAGATCCAGCCTACGAGCAGTACTTC.

This clonotype came up many times. This sequence joins TRBV7-6 and TRBJ2-7; 9 nucleotides align to TRBD1. The junction had 8 bases not matched to a gene; V was cut back by 6 bases and J by 5 bases. The CDR3 extends over 14 amino acids. Germline values: CDR1 SGHVS, CDR2 FNYEAQ. The CDR3 bases are TGTGCCAGCAGGCGGGGACAGGGTTCTCACGAGCAGTACTTC. This codes for CASRRGQGSHEQYF. Together with reference TRBV7-6 and TRBJ2-7, the CDR3 gives the full variable domain: GAGVSQSPRYKVTKRGQDVALRCDPISGHVSLYWYRQALGQGPEFLTYFNYEAQQDKSGLPNDRFSAERPEGSISTLTIQRTEQRDSAMYRCASRRGQGSHEQYFGPGTRLTVT.

This clonotype was observed at least ten times. The rearrangement links TRBV20-1 to TRBJ2-7, with 7 bases aligning to TRBD1. The CDR3 spans 13 residues. V trimming: 1 base; J trimming: 8 bases; junction bases outside the gene matches: 8. CDR1 is DFQATT and CDR2 is SNEGSKA in the germline V gene (reference sequence). This chain's CDR3 is CSARGRDSFKQYF. In nucleotides, the CDR3 is TGCAGTGCTAGAGGTCGGGACAGCTTCAAGCAGTACTTC.

This clonotype was found many times. The CDR3 region has the DNA TGTGCCAGCAGCGTGGGGCCTACGCAGTATTTT. Its protein product is CASSVGPTQYF. The chain joins TRBV9 to TRBJ2-3, with D perhaps TRBD1 (5 bases). V dropped 2 bases and J dropped 8 bases, with 6 bases sitting between them. Germline V lookup: CDR1 SGDLS, CDR2 YYNGEE. CDR3 length: 11 amino acids.

This clonotype was picked up many times. The V gene is TRBV27, the J gene TRBJ1-2; TRBD1 agrees at 8 bases. This CDR3 contains 16 residues. Germline CDR1 is MNHEY and CDR2 is SMNVEV (reference sequence). V shed 4 bases and J 2 bases; nucleotides not matched to a gene: 9. The CDR3 DNA reads as TGTGCCAGCAGTTCAGCTAGGACAGGGCAGAACTATGGCTACACCTTC. This codes for CASSSARTGQNYGYTF.

This clonotype came up many times. The chain links TRBV28 to TRBJ2-5, with D possibly matching TRBD2 (5 bases). The V end was cut by 3 bases, the J end by 1 base, with 18 bases between. The germline V gene has CDR1 MDHEN and CDR2 SYDVKM. The CDR3 is 17 residues long. The CDR3 sequence: CASSFPPPPSSQETQYF. CDR3 sequence (DNA): TGTGCCAGCAGTTTTCCGCCCCCCCCTAGCAGCCAAGAGACCCAGTACTTC.

In this sample, this clonotype turned up a few times. The J gene is TRBJ1-3, the V gene TRBV6-2 or TRBV6-3; D is possibly TRBD1 (6 bases). V lost 9 bases and J lost 2, with 11 bases in between. This CDR3 contains 13 residues. CDR1 and CDR2 from the germline V gene are MNHEY and SVGEGT. The CDR3, as DNA: TGTGCCAGTCAGGGGAGGACTGGAAACACCATATATTTT. Protein sequence: CASQGRTGNTIYF.

This clonotype was seen ten or more times. The CDR3 is CASSARFPAGNTIYF. The CDR3 DNA follows: TGTGCCAGCAGCGCTAGATTTCCGGCTGGAAACACCATATATTTT. The chain links TRBV11-2 to TRBJ1-3; D is unresolved. Germline V gene data show CDR1 as SGHAT and CDR2 as FQNNGV. The CDR3 length is 15 residues. V was clipped by 5 bases and J by 2 bases, with 13 bases between them.

This clonotype was observed at least ten times. V gene TRBV20-1 combines with J gene TRBJ1-4; D is uncertain. V lost 0 bases and J lost 4, with 12 bases in between. Germline V gene data show CDR1 as DFQATT and CDR2 as SNEGSKA (reference sequence). The CDR3 runs to 15 residues. CDR3 amino acids: CSARDPSSNNEKLFF. For the CDR3, the DNA is TGCAGTGCTAGAGATCCCTCAAGCAATAATGAAAAACTGTTTTTT.

This clonotype turned up a few times. A much larger clone differs by one base, so this may be a read error. V usage is TRBV6-5 and J usage is TRBJ2-7, with D perhaps TRBD2 (6 bases). Germline loops: CDR1 MNHEY, CDR2 SVGAGI. This CDR3 comprises 13 residues. Here the CDR3 reads CAGSYLVADEQYF. The CDR3 DNA reads TGTGCCGGCAGTTACTTAGTAGCGGACGAGCAGTACTTC.

This clonotype was observed at least ten times. The chain links TRBV18 to TRBJ2-1; D uncertain. This CDR3 has 17 residues. V lost 2 bases and J lost 0, with 14 bases in between. Germline lookup yields CDR1 KGHSH and CDR2 LQKENI. The CDR3 nucleotides are TGTGCCAGCTCACCAGGCCCGTTGGGTGGCTCCTACAATGAGCAGTTCTTC. Its translation: CASSPGPLGGSYNEQFF.

This clonotype was recorded at least ten times. The chain uses TRBV4-1 and TRBJ2-3, with D unclear. The germline V gene encodes CDR1 MGHRA and CDR2 YSYEKL. V lost 2 bases and J lost 5, with 11 bases in between. The CDR3 loop spans 14 amino acids. CDR3 amino acids: CASSQPLVIDTQYF. CDR3 bases: TGCGCCAGCAGCCAACCCCTAGTAATAGATACGCAGTATTTT.

The gene calls are TRBV6-2 or TRBV6-3 and TRBJ2-1; 12 nucleotides match TRBD2. The J segment lost 5 bases and the V segment lost 5 bases, leaving 10 bases of the junction unmatched. CDR1 MNHEY and CDR2 SVGEGT come from the germline V gene. This CDR3 region has 17 residues. CDR3 amino acids: CASSGRTSGKTHNEQFF. The CDR3, as DNA: TGTGCCAGCAGTGGCCGGACTAGCGGGAAGACCCACAATGAGCAGTTCTTC.